These 19 T cell receptor beta chains share one sample of origin, sequenced in a study of molecular identifiers for immune sequencing clone quantification. A single record per CDR3 protein comes from TCRdb applying MiXCR to the PCR reads. This table holds approximately 550,000 distinct CDR3 sequences, about 25% found once. Sequencing used naive CD8+ T cells from blood, with Jurkat cell RNA spiked in. Subset defined: FACS-sorted CD8+CD4-CCR7+CD45RA+ naive T cells. These receptors were collected from a human donor in good health. Some libraries in this study had Jurkat cell RNA spiked in.

The rearrangement uses TRBV7-9 and TRBJ2-3; TRBD2 matches at 10 bases. The CDR3 covers 19 residues. CDR1 and CDR2 from the germline V gene are SEHNR and FQNEAQ (reference sequence). V shed 5 bases and J 1 base; nucleotides not matched to a gene: 15. The CDR3, as DNA: TGTGCCAGCAGCCTGCCTGCTAGCGGGGGCCCGAAACGCACAGATACGCAGTATTTT. It yields the protein CASSLPASGGPKRTDTQYF.

This rearrangement joins TRBV11-2 to TRBJ1-1, with TRBD1 identical over 9 bases. This CDR3 spans 17 amino acids. Germline V lookup: CDR1 SGHAT, CDR2 FQNNGV. V trimming: 1 base; J trimming: 2 bases; junction bases outside the gene matches: 8. The CDR3 reads CASSLGFGTGINTEAFF. DNA for the CDR3: TGTGCCAGCAGCTTAGGGTTCGGGACAGGGATTAACACTGAAGCTTTCTTT.

This clonotype has ten or more counts. The gene calls are TRBV29-1 and TRBJ2-7; 8 bases agree with TRBD2. V shed 2 bases, J shed 2 bases, and the junction held 8 bases outside the gene matches. The germline V gene encodes CDR1 SQVTM and CDR2 ANQGSEA. The CDR3 totals 15 residues. Here the CDR3 DNA reads TGCAGCGTTGAATTGTCTAGCGGGCCCACCTACGAGCAGTACTTC. This translates into CSVELSSGPTYEQYF.

About this clonotype itself: One end of the junction is discordant with germline, which a read error may explain. This rearrangement joins TRBV6-5 to TRBJ2-1, with a possible D match to TRBD2 (7 bases). This CDR3 is built from 15 residues. Germline V lookup: CDR1 MNHEY, CDR2 SVGAGI. The CDR3, as DNA: TGTGCGAGCAGTTACGATAGGCGGGGGCACAATGAGCAGTTCTTC. This gives the protein CASSYDRRGHNEQFF.

This clonotype showed up many times. The CDR3 loop reads CASSQAEMNTEAFF. The CDR3 region has the DNA TGTGCCAGCAGCCAAGCGGAAATGAACACTGAAGCTTTCTTT. The chain uses TRBV4-2 and TRBJ1-1; D is unresolved. The germline CDR1 and CDR2 sequences are LGHNA and YNFKEQ. Trimming left V 1 base short and J 0 bases short, with 6 bases between. The CDR3 contains 14 residues.

The V gene is TRBV6-2 or TRBV6-3, the J gene TRBJ1-4; the D is unclear. The CDR3 contains 14 residues. CDR1 is MNHEY, CDR2 SVGEGT, per germline. The V end was cut by 0 bases, the J end by 5 bases, with 7 bases between. CDR3 amino acids: CASSYSNQNEKLFF. CDR3 DNA: TGTGCCAGCAGTTACTCGAACCAGAATGAAAAACTGTTTTTT.

The table lists this clonotype with many counts. The chain links TRBV12-5 to TRBJ2-3; no clear D. Germline assignment: CDR1 LGHNT and CDR2 FRNRAP. The CDR3 has 16 amino acids. Trimming left V 1 base short and J 0 bases short, with 11 bases between. DNA of the CDR3: TGTGCTAGTGGTTTGGGTACTTCGCGGAGCACAGATACGCAGTATTTT. Protein: CASGLGTSRSTDTQYF.

This chain uses TRBV6-5 with TRBJ1-5; D not certain. CDR3 size: 14 residues. With 5 bases removed from V and 3 bases from J, the gap between germline ends came to 11 bases. Germline V CDR1 and CDR2: MNHEY, SVGAGI. This CDR3 reads CASSNPDLNQPQHF. In nucleotides, the CDR3 is TGTGCCAGCAGTAACCCGGACCTCAATCAGCCCCAGCATTTT.

A remark on this clonotype: This sequence may be a read error, since a much larger clone differs from it by one base. J is TRBJ2-3 and V is TRBV7-9; possibly TRBD1 or TRBD2 for D (5 bases each). Germline V gene data show CDR1 as SEHNR and CDR2 as FQNEAQ (reference sequence). CDR3 length: 15 amino acids. V was clipped by 5 bases and J by 0 bases, with 12 bases between them. CDR3 bases: TGTGCCAGCAGCCCCATGGGGGTTAGCACAGATACGCAGTATTTT. Protein sequence: CASSPMGVSTDTQYF.

This clonotype was seen a single time. Germline is not matched at one junction end, which may reflect a read error. This chain links TRBV6-5 with TRBJ1-5; 9 bases match TRBD1. Germline CDR1 reads MNHEY; CDR2 reads SVGAGI. The CDR3 has 19 residues. CDR3 residues: CASNLTGQGGGYSDQPQHF. The CDR3 DNA reads as TGTGCCAGCAATTTGACGGGACAGGGAGGGGGGTATAGCGATCAGCCCCAGCATTTT.

At least ten counts were recorded for this clonotype. The chain couples TRBV4-1 to TRBJ1-1; the D is unclear. The ends were cut back, 4 bases at V and 1 base at J, with 7 bases in the middle. The V gene's germline CDR1 is MGHRA and CDR2 YSYEKL. The CDR3 runs 13 residues. The CDR3 spells CASSPPTNTEAFF. For the CDR3, the DNA is TGCGCCAGCAGCCCCCCAACGAACACTGAAGCTTTCTTT.

About this clonotype itself: Possible read error: a much larger clone is one base away. The rearrangement joins TRBV19 to TRBJ2-7; D gene uncertain. CDR3 length equals 13 residues. V was cut by 11 bases and J by 2 bases, with 16 bases left in between. Germline CDR1 reads LNHDA; CDR2 reads SQIVND (reference sequence). CDR3 sequence (DNA): TGTGCCTGCTCCCCGGTCACCGCCTACGAGCAGTACTTC. Protein: CACSPVTAYEQYF.

The chain is built from TRBV4-3 and TRBJ2-7; tentative D call: TRBD1 (6 bases). The germline V gene has CDR1 LGHNA and CDR2 YSLEER. The CDR3 has 17 amino acids. The germline V and J ends were trimmed by 1 base and 1 base, with 17 bases remaining between them. The CDR3 DNA is TGCGCCAGCAGCCAAGGGCGACAGGCAGAAATATCCTACGAGCAGTACTTC. Translation: CASSQGRQAEISYEQYF.

This clonotype was seen only a few times. V gene TRBV7-3 combines with J gene TRBJ1-2, with D perhaps matching TRBD1 (5 bases). The CDR3 is 16 residues long. Per the germline V gene, CDR1 is SGHTA and CDR2 is FQGTGA. Trimming cost V 5 bases and J 0 bases, with 16 bases left between them. The DNA of the CDR3 is TGTGCCAGCAGCCCCGGGGCCGGGCTTGCTAACTATGGCTACACCTTC. It codes for CASSPGAGLANYGYTF.

This clonotype was picked up many times. Mismatch with germline at one junction end may stem from a read error. CDR3 residues: CASSQGTGAFF. DNA for the CDR3: TGTGCCAGCAGCCAGGGAACTGGAGCTTTCTTT. The chain links TRBV13 to TRBJ1-1, with a weak D call TRBD1 (5 bases). The CDR3 loop spans 11 amino acids. Germline V gene data show CDR1 as PRHDT and CDR2 as FYEKMQ (reference sequence). The whole variable domain, remainder taken from reference TRBV13 and TRBJ1-1, is AAGVIQSPRHLIKEKRETATLKCYPIPRHDTVYWYQQGPGQDPQFLISFYEKMQSDKGSIPDRFSAQQFSDYHSELNMSSLELGDSALYFCASSQGTGAFFGQGTRLTVV.

Regarding this clonotype: This clone may be a read error of a much larger clone one base away. The V gene is TRBV20-1, the J gene TRBJ2-7, with 15 bases lining up with TRBD2. The V gene's germline CDR1 is DFQATT and CDR2 SNEGSKA (reference sequence). This CDR3 has 16 amino acids. CDR3 sequence (DNA): TGCAGTGCCCGGGGACTAGCGGGGGGCCCCGGCTACGGGCAGTACTTC. It codes for CSARGLAGGPGYGQYF.

This chain connects TRBV7-9 to TRBJ2-2; no reliable D call. Trimming took 2 bases from V and 2 from J, leaving 9 bases between them. The CDR3 sequence is 15 residues long. Germline lookup yields CDR1 SEHNR and CDR2 FQNEAQ (reference sequence). CDR3 coding DNA: TGTGCCAGCAGCTTAAACATGAAAAACACCGGGGAGCTGTTTTTT. It encodes CASSLNMKNTGELFF. The full variable domain, its missing parts supplied by reference TRBV7-9 and TRBJ2-2, is DTGVSQNPRHKITKRGQNVTFRCDPISEHNRLYWYRQTLGQGPEFLTYFQNEAQLEKSRLLSDRFSAERPKGSFSTLEIQRTEQGDSAMYLCASSLNMKNTGELFFGEGSRLTVL.

Concerning this clonotype itself: It is likely a read error, because the conserved phenylalanine at the end of the CDR3 is missing. The J gene is TRBJ1-1, the V gene TRBV13; the D is unclear. V gave up 3 bases and J gave up 0 bases, with 14 bases separating them. Per the germline V gene, CDR1 is PRHDT and CDR2 is FYEKMQ (reference sequence). The CDR3 runs to 16 residues. Here the CDR3 reads CASSFPNGGMNTEAFS. The CDR3 DNA reads TGTGCCAGCAGCTTCCCCAACGGAGGGATGAACACTGAAGCTTTCTCT.

This clonotype has only a few counts. The chain's CDR3 is CASSTAPGQPQHF. CDR3 in DNA: TGTGCCAGTAGTACTGCCCCGGGGCAGCCCCAGCATTTT. V and J are TRBV19 and TRBJ1-1; no firm D call. Near its end, the DNA agrees better with TRBJ1-5, so the J call may be wrong. The length of the CDR3 is 13 residues. In germline, CDR1 is LNHDA, CDR2 SQIVND (reference sequence).